Below are 22 T cell receptor beta chains sequenced from a single sample in a study of shared clonotypes between healthy human individuals (dated by TCRdb to 2020 to 2022). Library prep was done by the immunoSEQ multiplex PCR assay. The immuneACCESS repertoire file appears here via TCRdb, limited to in-frame rearrangements. These files lack a portion of the clones; in checked studies, under half of the deficit traces to unresolved V genes, and the cause of the others is not known. The sample table lists roughly 2 million clones, approximately 94% of them with a count of one. Around 0.13% of the sample goes to the ten largest clones. Sequences were obtained from naive CD4+ T cells sorted from blood. The intended sense of this specimen's cell subset or site label: CD45RA+ positively selected. These receptors came from a man between 18 and 35 years old in good health.

This clone was counted a few times. The sample has other DNA sequences that encode this CDR3 too. The V call is TRBV5-1, the J call TRBJ1-6, with D unresolved. This CDR3 comprises 16 residues. V was trimmed by 0 bases and J by 0 bases, leaving 7 bases between them. The germline V gene has CDR1 SGHRS and CDR2 YFSETQ. CDR3 amino acids: CASSLAGSSYNSPLHF. CDR3 coding DNA: TGCGCCAGCAGCTTGGCAGGTAGCTCCTATAATTCACCCCTCCACTTT.

The chain has TRBV6-5 and TRBJ1-1; D not resolved. The CDR3 has 13 amino acids. The V and J ends lost 3 bases and 5 bases respectively, with 10 bases between them. CDR1 is MNHEY and CDR2 is SVGAGI in the germline V gene. The CDR3, as DNA: TGTGCCAGCAGTTATTCGGGAAAAACTGAAGCTTTCTTT. Protein: CASSYSGKTEAFF.

Of note for this clone: This CDR3 is also generated by other DNA sequences in the sample. The chain carries TRBV30 and TRBJ1-1; a weak D match, TRBD1 (5 bases). The CDR3 runs to 13 residues. The V gene's germline CDR1 is GTSNPN and CDR2 SVGIG (reference sequence). Trimming cost V 4 bases and J 2 bases, with 11 bases left between them. CDR3 sequence: CAWTRDRNTEAFF. Written as DNA, the CDR3 is TGTGCCTGGACGAGGGACCGAAACACTGAAGCTTTCTTT.

The chain links TRBV9 to TRBJ2-2; D is unclear. Germline values: CDR1 SGDLS, CDR2 YYNGEE. The V gene lost 0 bases and the J gene lost 7 bases, with 7 bases spanning the gap. This CDR3 comprises 13 residues. CDR3 protein: CASSVVTNGELFF. CDR3 nucleotides: TGTGCCAGCAGCGTAGTCACTAACGGGGAGCTGTTTTTT.

This rearrangement joins TRBV6-1 to TRBJ1-2; D not certain. The CDR3 spans 11 residues. Trimming took 2 bases from V and 7 from J, leaving 5 bases between them. The germline V gene has CDR1 MNHNS and CDR2 SASEGT. CDR3 bases: TGTGCCAGCAGTGAAATAAGTGGCTACACCTTC. Its protein is CASSEISGYTF.

This sequence joins TRBV7-2 and TRBJ2-3; 8 bases align to TRBD2. Germline V gene lookup returns CDR1 SGHTA and CDR2 FQGNSA. After removal of 5 bases from V and 5 bases from J, the junction contained 9 bases not matched to a gene. This CDR3 has 15 residues. The CDR3 sequence is CASSPTASGRDTQYF. The CDR3 DNA follows: TGTGCCAGCAGCCCTACCGCTAGCGGGCGAGATACGCAGTATTTT.

V gene TRBV5-6 combines with J gene TRBJ1-2; D is uncertain. V was trimmed by 1 base and J by 8 bases, leaving 15 bases between them. The V gene's germline CDR1 is SGHDT and CDR2 YYEEEE. CDR3 length: 14 amino acids. Written as DNA, the CDR3 is TGTGCCAGCAGCTTGCGGCAGGATCGTGGGGGCTACACCTTC. It is translated as CASSLRQDRGGYTF.

The V and J genes are TRBV28 and TRBJ2-2; 9 bases are shared with TRBD1. Germline V lookup: CDR1 MDHEN, CDR2 SYDVKM. CDR3 length: 17 residues. The V gene end was trimmed by 2 bases and the J gene end by 3 bases; junction bases not matched to a gene: 7. The CDR3, as DNA: TGTGCCAGCAGTTTACACGGGACAGGGCCGGACACCGGGGAGCTGTTTTTT. Translated: CASSLHGTGPDTGELFF.

This clone has just one count. The J gene is TRBJ2-1, the V gene TRBV5-4; TRBD1 might be the D (6 bases). The V and J ends lost 4 bases and 9 bases respectively, with 14 bases between them. The CDR3 spans 13 residues. The germline gives CDR1 SGHNT, CDR2 YYREEE (reference sequence). CDR3 coding DNA: TGTGCCAGCAGCGGAAACAAGGGGGTTGAGCAGTTCTTC. Translating gives CASSGNKGVEQFF. The complete variable domain, with remaining parts taken from reference TRBV5-4 and TRBJ2-1, reads ETGVTQSPTHLIKTRGQQVTLRCSSQSGHNTVSWYQQALGQGPQFIFQYYREEENGRGNFPPRFSGLQFPNYSSELNVNALELDDSALYLCASSGNKGVEQFFGPGTRLTVL.

V gene TRBV30 combines with J gene TRBJ2-1, with 9 positions matching TRBD1. Trimming removed 1 base from V and 1 base from J; junction bases left unmatched: 2. CDR3 length equals 15 residues. CDR1 and CDR2 from the germline V gene are GTSNPN and SVGIG (reference sequence). CDR3 sequence: CAWSETGGSYNEQFF. CDR3 DNA: TGTGCCTGGAGTGAGACAGGGGGGTCCTACAATGAGCAGTTCTTC.

The V and J genes are TRBV11-2 and TRBJ1-5; 8 positions agree with TRBD1. The CDR3 is 16 residues long. Trimming removed 5 bases from V and 1 base from J; junction bases left unmatched: 7. The germline CDR1 and CDR2 sequences are SGHAT and FQNNGV. Written as DNA, the CDR3 is TGTGCCAGCAGCCACTCAGGGGGCCTCAGCAATCAGCCCCAGCATTTT. This sequence encodes CASSHSGGLSNQPQHF.

The chain employs TRBV6-5 and TRBJ1-2; 9 nucleotides match TRBD1. The CDR3 is 14 amino acids. From germline, CDR1 is MNHEY and CDR2 SVGAGI. V lost 3 bases, J lost 8 bases, and 7 bases stayed unmatched. The CDR3: CASSYTQGARGYTF. CDR3 DNA sequence: TGTGCCAGCAGTTATACACAGGGGGCGCGAGGCTACACCTTC.

This clone was counted a single time. The chain combines TRBV19 with TRBJ1-6; D is unclear. CDR3 length equals 15 residues. Per germline, CDR1 LNHDA and CDR2 SQIVND (reference sequence). The V gene lost 10 bases and the J gene lost 0 bases, with 13 bases spanning the gap. DNA for the CDR3: TGTGCCACTACGGAGGGAGGCTCCTATAATTCACCCCTCCACTTT. This sequence encodes CATTEGGSYNSPLHF.

As to this clone: Within the sample, other DNA sequences also encode this same CDR3. The chain's CDR3 is CASSLAGLTYEQYF. CDR3 DNA: TGCGCCAGCAGCTTGGCCGGGCTTACCTACGAGCAGTACTTC. The chain employs TRBV5-1 and TRBJ2-7; D not certain. The germline CDR1 and CDR2 sequences are SGHRS and YFSETQ. The CDR3 runs to 14 residues. The V and J ends lost 0 bases and 2 bases respectively, with 9 bases between them.

V usage is TRBV30 and J usage is TRBJ1-5; 7 bases line up with TRBD1. The length of the CDR3 is 14 residues. V lost 3 bases to trimming and J lost 5 bases; unmatched junction nucleotides: 7. Germline V lookup: CDR1 GTSNPN, CDR2 SVGIG (reference sequence). CDR3 coding DNA: TGTGCCTGGAGCAACAGACAGGGCGATCAGCCCCAGCATTTT. The encoded protein is CAWSNRQGDQPQHF.

A note on this clone: This same CDR3 is encoded by further DNA sequences in the sample. The rearrangement joins TRBV30 to TRBJ1-2; D gene uncertain. The CDR3 totals 13 residues. Per germline, CDR1 GTSNPN and CDR2 SVGIG (reference sequence). V shed 0 bases and J shed 6 bases, with 11 bases lying between them. The CDR3 DNA follows: TGTGCCTGGAGTGTAGGGCCGGGTAATGGCTACACCTTC. As protein: CAWSVGPGNGYTF.

The J gene is TRBJ2-3, the V gene TRBV5-1; the D is unclear. Germline lookup yields CDR1 SGHRS and CDR2 YFSETQ. The CDR3 is made up of 16 amino acids. Trimming pared 4 bases from V and 0 bases from J, leaving 15 bases between. This CDR3 is CASSPSLGPSTDTQYF. The CDR3 nucleotides read TGCGCCAGCAGCCCCTCCTTAGGGCCCAGCACAGATACGCAGTATTTT.

J is TRBJ2-1 and V is TRBV7-2; 7 bases match TRBD2. The V segment lost 2 bases and the J segment 9 bases; nucleotides outside the gene matches: 7. The germline V gene has CDR1 SGHTA and CDR2 FQGNSA. The CDR3 totals 14 residues. In DNA form, the CDR3 reads TGTGCCAGCAGCTTAAGGACTTCGGGGGGTGAGCAGTTCTTC. Translated, it gives CASSLRTSGGEQFF.

A single count supports this clone. The chain carries TRBV2 and TRBJ2-7, with D possibly TRBD2 on 5 matching bases. V was clipped by 6 bases and J by 0 bases, with 9 bases between them. This CDR3 region has 13 residues. Germline CDR1 SNHLY, CDR2 FYNNEI. The CDR3 region is CASSRGNSYEQYF. The CDR3 DNA is TGTGCCAGCAGCCGGGGTAACTCCTACGAGCAGTACTTC.

This clone showed up just a few times. This chain uses TRBV6-5 with TRBJ1-1; D is ambiguous. The CDR3 covers 13 residues. V lost 0 bases, J lost 11 bases, and 13 bases lay in between. The germline V gene has CDR1 MNHEY and CDR2 SVGAGI. The CDR3 nucleotides read TGTGCCAGCAGTTACTCGGAGGGTATCGGGGCTTTCTTT. Protein product: CASSYSEGIGAFF.

J is TRBJ1-6 and V is TRBV7-3; TRBD1 might be the D (5 bases). V lost 3 bases, J lost 10 bases, and 10 bases lay in between. The length of the CDR3 is 13 residues. The V gene's germline CDR1 is SGHTA and CDR2 FQGTGA. CDR3 residues: CASSLDITSPLHF. CDR3 DNA sequence: TGTGCCAGCAGCTTGGACATAACATCACCCCTCCACTTT.

The chain recombines TRBV5-6 with TRBJ2-1, with D maybe TRBD2 (5 bases). V lost 5 bases and J 4 bases, leaving 16 bases between the germline ends. CDR1 is SGHDT and CDR2 is YYEEEE in the germline V gene. The CDR3 is 15 residues long. This chain's CDR3 is CASRPEASVYNEQFF. Here the CDR3 DNA reads TGTGCCAGCAGACCGGAGGCGTCAGTTTACAATGAGCAGTTCTTC.